The 22 T cell receptor beta chains given below trace back to one sample, sequenced in a study of blood T cell repertoires in COVID-19. Here immunoSEQ multiplex PCR was the method, and the copy in TCRdb shows in-frame clones only, minus some. The sample holds tens of thousands of clones, over 75% seen once. Input material: peripheral blood. The receptors shown here come from a man aged 45-60 years with acute or convalescent COVID-19.

V is TRBV9 and J is TRBJ2-1; 7 positions match TRBD2. V lost 0 bases to trimming and J lost 7 bases; unmatched junction nucleotides: 7. CDR1 is SGDLS, CDR2 YYNGEE, per germline. The CDR3 is 15 amino acids. CDR3 amino acids: CASSVASRESNEQFF. The CDR3 region has the DNA TGTGCCAGCAGCGTAGCTTCGCGGGAGTCAAATGAGCAGTTCTTC.

This rearrangement joins TRBV29-1 to TRBJ1-5, with TRBD1 matching 7 bases. CDR1 and CDR2 (germline): SQVTM, ANQGSEA. V shed 6 bases, J shed 3 bases, and the junction held 2 bases outside the gene matches. The CDR3 spans 12 residues. The CDR3 reads CSVGQANQPQHF. The CDR3 DNA is TGCAGCGTCGGACAGGCCAATCAGCCCCAGCATTTT.

The chain has TRBV27 and TRBJ1-4; tentative D call: TRBD1 (5 bases). The CDR3 covers 14 residues. With 6 bases removed from V and 8 bases from J, the gap between germline ends came to 16 bases. In germline, CDR1 is MNHEY, CDR2 SMNVEV (reference sequence). CDR3 protein: CASSHGGVREKLFF. CDR3 nucleotide sequence: TGTGCCAGCAGCCACGGGGGAGTAAGGGAAAAACTGTTTTTT.

The chain uses TRBV6-5 and TRBJ2-5; TRBD1 matches at 7 bases. With 8 bases clipped from V and 3 bases from J, the junction kept 6 bases outside the gene matches. The CDR3 runs 13 residues. Germline V CDR1 and CDR2: MNHEY, SVGAGI. The CDR3 here is CASAQGWEETQYF. The DNA for the CDR3 is TGTGCCAGCGCACAGGGGTGGGAAGAGACCCAGTACTTC.

The chain recombines TRBV5-8 with TRBJ1-6; 10 nucleotides match TRBD1. The germline gives CDR1 SGHTS, CDR2 YDEGEE. The CDR3 is 18 residues long. V shed 3 bases, J shed 5 bases, and the junction held 11 bases outside the gene matches. CDR3 sequence reads: CASSSGDRGFFDNSPLHF. CDR3 coding DNA: TGTGCCAGCAGCTCGGGGGACAGGGGATTTTTTGATAATTCACCCCTCCACTTT.

This rearrangement joins TRBV28 to TRBJ1-6; no firm D call. Trimming stripped 6 bases from V and 7 bases from J, with 10 bases between. The CDR3 loop spans 13 amino acids. Germline V lookup: CDR1 MDHEN, CDR2 SYDVKM. Here the CDR3 reads CASRFGENSPLHF. The CDR3 nucleotides read TGTGCCAGCAGATTCGGTGAGAATTCACCCCTCCACTTT.

The gene calls are TRBV27 and TRBJ1-4; 8 nucleotides align to TRBD1. The length of the CDR3 is 16 residues. Germline CDR1 is MNHEY and CDR2 is SMNVEV (reference sequence). V lost 5 bases and J lost 8; bases outside the gene matches: 13. The DNA for the CDR3 is TGTGCCAGCAGTGCCGTCTTGGACAGGGAGGGAGAAAAACTGTTTTTT. This codes for CASSAVLDREGEKLFF. Combining the CDR3 with reference TRBV27 and TRBJ1-4 gives the whole variable domain EAQVTQNPRYLITVTGKKLTVTCSQNMNHEYMSWYRQDPGLGLRQIYYSMNVEVTDKGDVPEGYKVSRKEKRNFPLILESPSPNQTSLYFCASSAVLDREGEKLFFGSGTQLSVL.

The CDR3 nucleotides read TGTGCCAGCAGCTTAGCTTGGTCGGGTTCCCTCCACTTT. The encoded protein is CASSLAWSGSLHF. The V gene is TRBV11-2, the J gene TRBJ1-6, with D hard to call. CDR3 length equals 13 residues. The germline V and J ends were trimmed by 1 base and 14 bases, with 12 bases remaining between them. Germline CDR1 SGHAT, CDR2 FQNNGV.

The J gene is TRBJ2-7, the V gene TRBV4-3; TRBD2 matches 13 bases. Unmatched junction bases numbered 1, after V lost 0 bases and J lost 5 bases. This CDR3 has 15 amino acids. Germline V gives CDR1 LGHNA, CDR2 YSLEER. The CDR3 region is CASSQDTSGGDEQYF. The CDR3 DNA sequence: TGCGCCAGCAGCCAAGATACTAGCGGGGGGGACGAGCAGTACTTC.

The V gene is TRBV2, the J gene TRBJ2-1, with 9 positions matching TRBD2. V dropped 0 bases and J dropped 6; count of bases not matched to a gene: 6. Germline CDR1 reads SNHLY; CDR2 reads FYNNEI. The CDR3 runs 16 residues. CDR3: CASSEANSGSINEQFF. The CDR3 nucleotides are TGTGCCAGCAGTGAAGCCAATAGCGGGAGTATCAATGAGCAGTTCTTC.

The chain is built from TRBV14 and TRBJ2-7; 8 bases fit TRBD2. The V gene end was trimmed by 4 bases and the J gene end by 7 bases; junction bases not matched to a gene: 6. The CDR3 contains 13 residues. The germline V gene encodes CDR1 SGHDN and CDR2 FVKESK. The CDR3 reads CASSPRVAGEQYF. CDR3 DNA: TGTGCCAGCAGCCCGAGGGTAGCGGGAGAGCAGTACTTC.

CDR3 region: CASSDLTGVMSTGELFF. The CDR3 DNA reads as TGTGCCAGCAGTGATTTGACAGGGGTTATGTCCACCGGGGAGCTGTTTTTT. The rearrangement joins TRBV25-1 to TRBJ2-2; TRBD1 agrees at 8 bases. Germline CDR1 is MGHDK and CDR2 is SYGVNS. The CDR3 runs to 17 residues. V shed 3 bases, J shed 4 bases, and the junction held 10 bases outside the gene matches. The full variable domain, rest sourced from reference TRBV25-1 and TRBJ2-2, is EADIYQTPRYLVIGTGKKITLECSQTMGHDKMYWYQQDPGMELHLIHYSYGVNSTEKGDLSSESTVSRIRTEHFPLTLESARPSHTSQYLCASSDLTGVMSTGELFFGEGSRLTVL.

V is TRBV11-1 and J is TRBJ2-3; D may be TRBD1 (5 bases). Trimming left V 3 bases short and J 0 bases short, with 7 bases between. Germline CDR1 reads SGHAT; CDR2 reads FQDESV (reference sequence). CDR3 length: 14 amino acids. This CDR3 reads CASSLTASTDTQYF. The CDR3 nucleotides read TGTGCCAGCAGCTTGACAGCTAGCACAGATACGCAGTATTTT. The variable domain in full, with the rest retrieved from reference TRBV11-1 and TRBJ2-3, is EAEVAQSPRYKITEKSQAVAFWCDPISGHATLYWYRQILGQGPELLVQFQDESVVDDSQLPKDRFSAERLKGVDSTLKIQPAELGDSAMYLCASSLTASTDTQYFGPGTRLTVL.

This clone was observed a handful of times. The chain carries TRBV19 and TRBJ1-2; 9 bases align to TRBD1. The CDR3 length is 14 residues. Germline CDR1 reads LNHDA; CDR2 reads SQIVND (reference sequence). Germline trimming cut 4 bases from V and 4 bases from J; bases unmatched to any gene: 4. The CDR3 is CASSTQQGAYGYTF. CDR3 DNA sequence: TGTGCCAGTAGTACACAACAGGGGGCCTATGGCTACACCTTC.

V and J are TRBV5-6 and TRBJ1-1; D remains unclear. The length of the CDR3 is 17 residues. V lost 1 base to trimming and J lost 0 bases, with 16 bases between them. Germline V gene lookup returns CDR1 SGHDT and CDR2 YYEEEE. As DNA, the CDR3 is TGTGCCAGCAGCTTGTCTATATATCCCCTTATGAACACTGAAGCTTTCTTT. This translates into CASSLSIYPLMNTEAFF.

The V call is TRBV7-9, the J call TRBJ2-2; D is undetermined. V gave up 4 bases and J gave up 2 bases, with 14 bases separating them. In germline, CDR1 is SEHNR, CDR2 FQNEAQ (reference sequence). There are 16 residues in the CDR3. CDR3 in amino acids: CASSSTRMANTGELFF. DNA of the CDR3: TGTGCCAGCAGCTCGACGAGGATGGCCAACACCGGGGAGCTGTTTTTT. The full variable domain, with the rest looked up from reference TRBV7-9 and TRBJ2-2, is DTGVSQNPRHKITKRGQNVTFRCDPISEHNRLYWYRQTLGQGPEFLTYFQNEAQLEKSRLLSDRFSAERPKGSFSTLEIQRTEQGDSAMYLCASSSTRMANTGELFFGEGSRLTVL.

The chain uses TRBV2 and TRBJ1-1, with 10 bases aligning to TRBD1. Trimming at V came to 0 bases and at J to 4 bases, leaving 2 bases not matched to a gene. The CDR3 is 15 amino acids. CDR1 is SNHLY, CDR2 FYNNEI, per germline. The chain's CDR3 is CASSEARTGGTEAFF. CDR3 coding DNA: TGTGCCAGCAGTGAAGCCCGGACAGGGGGCACTGAAGCTTTCTTT.

The chain has TRBV9 and TRBJ2-1; D is perhaps TRBD2 (5 bases). From germline, CDR1 is SGDLS and CDR2 YYNGEE. The V gene lost 3 bases and the J gene lost 4 bases, with 5 bases spanning the gap. The CDR3 sequence is 12 residues long. The CDR3 here is CASSAGYNEQFF. In DNA form, the CDR3 reads TGTGCCAGCAGCGCGGGGTACAATGAGCAGTTCTTC.

The chain uses TRBV4-3 and TRBJ1-2, with D possibly being TRBD1 (6 bases). The CDR3 spans 16 residues. In germline, CDR1 is LGHNA, CDR2 YSLEER. V was cut by 3 bases and J by 4 bases, with 18 bases left in between. CDR3 nucleotides: TGCGCCAGCAGCCATGTTGGGGCAGGGGAAAGCTATGGCTACACCTTC. This translates into CASSHVGAGESYGYTF.

The chain has TRBV28 and TRBJ1-3; 8 positions match TRBD1. The CDR3 is 15 amino acids. V shed 8 bases, J shed 2 bases, and the junction held 8 bases outside the gene matches. Germline CDR1 and CDR2: MDHEN and SYDVKM. CDR3 coding DNA: TGTGCCAGCGGCGGACAGGGAGGGACTGGAAACACCATATATTTT. It specifies CASGGQGGTGNTIYF.

The CDR3 coding sequence is TGTGCCAGCAGCCAGGGTTTACTAGCTGGGGCCAACGTCCTGACTTTC. This gives the protein CASSQGLLAGANVLTF. V and J are TRBV3-1 (or the pseudogene TRBV3-2) and TRBJ2-6, with a possible D match to TRBD2 (5 bases). The CDR3 consists of 16 residues. From germline, CDR1 is LGHDT and CDR2 YNNKEL (reference sequence). Trimming stripped 3 bases from V and 2 bases from J, with 11 bases between.

The rearrangement uses TRBV6-5 and TRBJ2-7, with TRBD1 matching over 11 bases. The CDR3 runs 14 residues. Germline V CDR1 and CDR2: MNHEY, SVGAGI. V shed 5 bases, J shed 4 bases, and the junction held 4 bases outside the gene matches. In DNA form, the CDR3 reads TGTGCCAGCAGTCCCCGGGACAGGGGGTACGAGCAGTACTTC. It specifies CASSPRDRGYEQYF.